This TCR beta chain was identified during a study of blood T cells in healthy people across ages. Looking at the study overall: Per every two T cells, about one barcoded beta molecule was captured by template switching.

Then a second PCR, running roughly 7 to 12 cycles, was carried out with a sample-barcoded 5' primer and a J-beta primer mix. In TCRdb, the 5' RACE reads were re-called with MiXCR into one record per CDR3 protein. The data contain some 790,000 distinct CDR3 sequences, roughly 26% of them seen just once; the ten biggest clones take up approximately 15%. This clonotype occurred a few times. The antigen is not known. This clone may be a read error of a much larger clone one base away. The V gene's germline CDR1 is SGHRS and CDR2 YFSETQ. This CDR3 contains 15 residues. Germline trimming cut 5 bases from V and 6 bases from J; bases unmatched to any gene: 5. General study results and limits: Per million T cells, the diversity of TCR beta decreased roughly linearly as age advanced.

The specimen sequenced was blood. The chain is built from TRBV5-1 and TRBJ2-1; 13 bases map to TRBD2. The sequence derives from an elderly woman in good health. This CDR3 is CASRLLAGGINEQFF. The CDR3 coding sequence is TGCGCCAGCAGGTTACTAGCGGGGGGGATCAATGAGCAGTTCTTC. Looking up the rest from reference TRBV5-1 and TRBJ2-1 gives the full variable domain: KAGVTQTPRYLIKTRGQQVTLSCSPISGHRSVSWYQQTPGQGLQFLFEYFSETQRNKGNFPGRFSGRQFSNSRSEMNVSTLELGDSALYLCASRLLAGGINEQFFGPGTRLTVL.